Following are 15 T cell receptor beta chains from one sample sequenced in a study of blood T cell repertoires in COVID-19. The repertoire was sequenced with immunoSEQ multiplex PCR; TCRdb's copy has only in-frame clones and lacks some. The sample holds about 210,000 clones, around 88% seen once. The specimen sequenced was PBMCs or T cells enriched from blood (not recorded which). The receptors stem from a woman aged 25 to 39 who had been exposed to COVID-19.

The chain links TRBV10-1 to TRBJ2-1, with TRBD2 identical over 9 bases. The germline CDR1 and CDR2 sequences are WNHNN and SYGVQD (reference sequence). This CDR3 has 20 residues. With V trimmed by 0 bases and J by 4 bases, 16 bases remained unmatched. This CDR3 reads CASSESNLASGDQNYNEQFF. CDR3 DNA: TGCGCCAGCAGTGAGTCGAATTTGGCTAGCGGGGACCAAAATTACAATGAGCAGTTCTTC.

The chain recombines TRBV6-2 or TRBV6-3 with TRBJ2-6, with 8 bases identical to TRBD1. CDR3 size: 15 residues. V lost 5 bases to trimming and J lost 3 bases; unmatched junction nucleotides: 3. CDR1 is MNHEY and CDR2 is SVGEGT in the germline V gene. CDR3 DNA sequence: TGTGCCAGCAGTGCCACAGGGGGTGGGGCCAACGTCCTGACTTTC. Protein product: CASSATGGGANVLTF.

The chain is built from TRBV7-8 and TRBJ2-3, with 8 positions matching TRBD2. There are 16 residues in the CDR3. Germline V gives CDR1 SGHVS, CDR2 FQNEAQ. V lost 5 bases and J lost 1; bases outside the gene matches: 8. For the CDR3, the DNA is TGTGCCAGCAGCCCCTACTTTAGCGGGGGCACAGATACGCAGTATTTT. Its protein product is CASSPYFSGGTDTQYF.

CDR3 protein: CASRERMYRDRGHEQYF. The CDR3 region has the DNA TGTGCCAGCAGGGAACGAATGTACCGGGACAGGGGCCACGAGCAGTACTTC. This chain joins TRBV2 and TRBJ2-7; 10 positions match TRBD1. Losses at the gene ends were 6 bases for V and 5 bases for J; bases not matched to a gene: 16. The germline V gene encodes CDR1 SNHLY and CDR2 FYNNEI. CDR3 length: 17 residues.

The rearrangement links TRBV2 to TRBJ1-4, with no clear D. The germline CDR1 and CDR2 sequences are SNHLY and FYNNEI. CDR3 length: 16 amino acids. Trimming stripped 7 bases from V and 4 bases from J, with 19 bases between. DNA for the CDR3: TGTGCCAGCAAGGCCAACCAACTAATCTTTAATGAAAAACTGTTTTTT. It is translated as CASKANQLIFNEKLFF.

The CDR3 sequence is CASTPPSGYSHQQYF. The CDR3 region has the DNA TGTGCCAGCACCCCCCCATCGGGATATTCCCACCAGCAGTACTTC. V gene TRBV11-2 combines with J gene TRBJ2-7, with D perhaps matching TRBD2 (5 bases). Trimming left V 7 bases short and J 8 bases short, with 24 bases between. The CDR3 extends over 15 amino acids. The germline CDR1 and CDR2 sequences are SGHAT and FQNNGV.

V gene TRBV28 combines with J gene TRBJ2-3; TRBD1 aligns across 8 bases. V shed 4 bases and J 2 bases; nucleotides not matched to a gene: 2. The germline CDR1 and CDR2 sequences are MDHEN and SYDVKM. This CDR3 comprises 14 residues. CDR3 sequence: CASSYQGATDTQYF. CDR3 sequence (DNA): TGTGCCAGCAGTTACCAGGGGGCCACAGATACGCAGTATTTT.

This clone has just one count. The V gene is TRBV6-5, the J gene TRBJ1-2; no clear D. Germline V gives CDR1 MNHEY, CDR2 SVGAGI. The CDR3 spans 14 residues. V shed 5 bases and J shed 7 bases, with 17 bases lying between them. As DNA, the CDR3 is TGTGCCAGCAGTCGAGGTTGGAATGGTGGTGGCTACACCTTC. Residues: CASSRGWNGGGYTF.

Comment on this clone: Within the sample, other DNA sequences also encode this same CDR3. The V and J genes are TRBV18 and TRBJ1-5; D is perhaps TRBD1 (5 bases). The CDR3 is 14 residues long. The germline V and J ends were trimmed by 3 bases and 1 base, with 7 bases remaining between them. CDR1 KGHSH and CDR2 LQKENI come from the germline V gene. The CDR3 DNA is TGTGCCAGCTCACCGGACATCAGCAATCAGCCCCAGCATTTT. It translates to CASSPDISNQPQHF.

V and J are TRBV2 and TRBJ2-1; 10 bases match TRBD2. Germline loops: CDR1 SNHLY, CDR2 FYNNEI. The junction had 6 bases not matched to a gene; V was cut back by 1 base and J by 9 bases. CDR3 length: 15 residues. CDR3 amino acids: CASSEEAGGPGEQFF. CDR3 in DNA: TGTGCCAGCAGTGAAGAAGCGGGGGGGCCTGGTGAGCAGTTCTTC.

The genes are TRBV18 and TRBJ2-7; 8 nucleotides match TRBD1. Germline trimming cut 4 bases from V and 5 bases from J; bases unmatched to any gene: 7. CDR1 is KGHSH and CDR2 is LQKENI in the germline V gene. This CDR3 comprises 14 residues. The CDR3: CASSLWTGRNEQYF. As DNA, the CDR3 is TGTGCCAGCTCACTCTGGACAGGGAGGAACGAGCAGTACTTC. Filled out from reference TRBV18 and TRBJ2-7, the complete variable domain reads NAGVMQNPRHLVRRRGQEARLRCSPMKGHSHVYWYRQLPEEGLKFMVYLQKENIIDESGMPKERFSAEFPKEGPSILRIQQVVRGDSAAYFCASSLWTGRNEQYFGPGTRLTVT.

The CDR3 DNA is TGTGCCAGCAGCACTGGACTAGGAAACTACGAGCAGTACTTC. Amino acids: CASSTGLGNYEQYF. This chain joins TRBV7-7 and TRBJ2-7; 7 positions agree with TRBD2. Trimming at V came to 5 bases and at J to 3 bases, leaving 7 bases not matched to a gene. CDR3 length: 14 residues. Germline V CDR1 and CDR2: SSHAT, FNYEAQ (reference sequence).

The chain joins TRBV5-3 to TRBJ1-5; unclear D gene. TRBV5-3 is given ORF status, its function remaining uncertain. Trimming removed 2 bases at V and 0 bases at J, with 18 bases between. The CDR3 extends over 18 amino acids. Here the CDR3 DNA reads TGTGCCAGAAGCTTCCGACCTCGACACGCTTATAGCAATCAGCCCCAGCATTTT. This sequence encodes CARSFRPRHAYSNQPQHF.

Remarks on this clone: The same CDR3 can be traced to other DNA sequences in this sample. The chain carries TRBV5-1 and TRBJ1-3; D is ambiguous. Germline lookup yields CDR1 SGHRS and CDR2 YFSETQ. Trimming shortened V by 0 bases and J by 0 bases, and 7 bases separated the two germline ends. The CDR3 runs 15 residues. This chain's CDR3 is CASSLDPGSGNTIYF. The CDR3 bases are TGCGCCAGCAGCTTGGATCCAGGCTCTGGAAACACCATATATTTT.

The V and J genes are TRBV30 and TRBJ1-5; D perhaps matches TRBD1 (6 bases). Germline V lookup: CDR1 GTSNPN, CDR2 SVGIG (reference sequence). This CDR3 has 14 residues. V was shortened by 0 bases and J by 6 bases, with 12 bases between the two germline ends. CDR3 sequence (DNA): TGTGCCTGGAGTGTGGGGGGGCTCGCTCAGCCCCAGCATTTT. This codes for CAWSVGGLAQPQHF. Together with reference TRBV30 and TRBJ1-5, the CDR3 gives the full variable domain: SQTIHQWPATLVQPVGSPLSLECTVEGTSNPNLYWYRQAAGRGLQLLFYSVGIGQISSEVPQNLSASRPQDRQFILSSKKLLLSDSGFYLCAWSVGGLAQPQHFGDGTRLSIL.